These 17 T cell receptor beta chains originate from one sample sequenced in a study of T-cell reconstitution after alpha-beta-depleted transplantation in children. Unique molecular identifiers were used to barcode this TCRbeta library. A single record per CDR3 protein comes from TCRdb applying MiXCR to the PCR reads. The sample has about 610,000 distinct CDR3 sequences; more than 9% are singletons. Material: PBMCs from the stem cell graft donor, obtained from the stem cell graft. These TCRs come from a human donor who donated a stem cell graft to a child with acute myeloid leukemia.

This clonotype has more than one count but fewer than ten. The CDR3 DNA is TGCAGCGTTGACAGGGGGCTCGACAAAAACATTCAGTACTTC. It is translated as CSVDRGLDKNIQYF. V gene TRBV29-1 combines with J gene TRBJ2-4; 8 nucleotides match TRBD1. Germline CDR1 SQVTM, CDR2 ANQGSEA. The V segment lost 3 bases and the J segment 3 bases; nucleotides outside the gene matches: 4. This CDR3 has 14 amino acids.

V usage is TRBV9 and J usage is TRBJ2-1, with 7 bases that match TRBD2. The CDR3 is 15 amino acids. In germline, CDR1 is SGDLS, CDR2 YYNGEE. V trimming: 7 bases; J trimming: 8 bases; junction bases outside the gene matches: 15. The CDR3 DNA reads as TGTGCCAGCTCCCGTACGGCGGGAGAGGATCATGAGCAGTTCTTC. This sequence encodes CASSRTAGEDHEQFF.

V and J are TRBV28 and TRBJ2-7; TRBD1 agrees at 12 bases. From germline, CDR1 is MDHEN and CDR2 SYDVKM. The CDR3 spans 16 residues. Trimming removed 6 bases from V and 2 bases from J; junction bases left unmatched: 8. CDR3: CASSSTGTGGAYEQYF. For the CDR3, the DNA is TGTGCCAGCAGCTCAACCGGGACAGGGGGCGCCTACGAGCAGTACTTC.

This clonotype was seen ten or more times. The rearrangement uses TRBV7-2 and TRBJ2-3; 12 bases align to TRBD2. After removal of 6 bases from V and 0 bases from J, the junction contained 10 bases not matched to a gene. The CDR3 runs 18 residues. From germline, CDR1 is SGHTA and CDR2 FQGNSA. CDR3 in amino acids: CASSTGLAGSSSTDTQYF. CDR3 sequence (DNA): TGTGCCAGCAGTACAGGACTAGCGGGAAGTTCTAGCACAGATACGCAGTATTTT.

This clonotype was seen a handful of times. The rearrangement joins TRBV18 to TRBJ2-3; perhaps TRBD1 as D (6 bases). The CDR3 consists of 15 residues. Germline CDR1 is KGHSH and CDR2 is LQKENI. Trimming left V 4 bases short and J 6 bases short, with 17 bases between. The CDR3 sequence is CASSLTGPSPDTQYF. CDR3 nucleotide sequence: TGTGCCAGCTCACTGACAGGACCTTCTCCGGATACGCAGTATTTT.

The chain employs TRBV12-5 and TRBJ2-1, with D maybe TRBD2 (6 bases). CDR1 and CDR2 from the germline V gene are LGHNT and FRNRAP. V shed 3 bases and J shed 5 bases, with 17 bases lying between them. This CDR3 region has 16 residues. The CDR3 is CASGFKSGTGNNEQFF. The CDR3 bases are TGTGCTAGTGGTTTCAAATCCGGGACTGGGAACAATGAGCAGTTCTTC.

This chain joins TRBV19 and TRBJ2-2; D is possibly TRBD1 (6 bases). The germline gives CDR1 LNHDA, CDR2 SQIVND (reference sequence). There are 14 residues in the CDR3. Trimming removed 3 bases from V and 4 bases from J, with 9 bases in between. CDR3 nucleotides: TGTGCCAGTAGTATCGAGGGGGTCACCGGGGAGCTGTTTTTT. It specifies CASSIEGVTGELFF.

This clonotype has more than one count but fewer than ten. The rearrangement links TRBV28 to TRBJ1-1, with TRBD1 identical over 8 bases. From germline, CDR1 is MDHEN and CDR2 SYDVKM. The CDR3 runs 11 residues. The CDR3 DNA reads TGTCTTTCCAGGACAGGGACTGAAGCTTTCTTT. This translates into CLSRTGTEAFF.

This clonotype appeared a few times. CDR3 DNA: TGTGCCAGCGCTGATACGGGGGATTTGAACACTGAAGCTTTCTTT. Translating it yields CASADTGDLNTEAFF. The chain couples TRBV7-3 to TRBJ1-1; weak D call: TRBD1 (5 bases). V was clipped by 8 bases and J by 0 bases, with 16 bases between them. There are 15 residues in the CDR3. Germline CDR1 is SGHTA and CDR2 is FQGTGA.

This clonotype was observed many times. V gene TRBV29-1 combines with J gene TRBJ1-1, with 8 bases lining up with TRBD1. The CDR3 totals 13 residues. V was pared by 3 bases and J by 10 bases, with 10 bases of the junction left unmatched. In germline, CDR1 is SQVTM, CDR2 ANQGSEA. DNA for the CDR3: TGCAGCGTTGATAAGGACAGGGCCGGCTCAGCTTTCTTT. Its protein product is CSVDKDRAGSAFF. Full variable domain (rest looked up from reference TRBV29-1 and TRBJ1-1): SAVISQKPSRDICQRGTSLTIQCQVDSQVTMMFWYRQQPGQSLTLIATANQGSEATYESGFVIDKFPISRPNLTFSTLTVSNMSPEDSSIYLCSVDKDRAGSAFFGQGTRLTVV.

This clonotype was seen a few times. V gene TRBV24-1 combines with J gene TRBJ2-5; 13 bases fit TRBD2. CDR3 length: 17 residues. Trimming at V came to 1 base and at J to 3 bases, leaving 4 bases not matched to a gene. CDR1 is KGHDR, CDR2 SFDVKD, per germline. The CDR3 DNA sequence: TGTGCCACCAGTGATTTTCCCGGACTAGCGGGAGAAGAGACCCAGTACTTC. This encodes CATSDFPGLAGEETQYF.

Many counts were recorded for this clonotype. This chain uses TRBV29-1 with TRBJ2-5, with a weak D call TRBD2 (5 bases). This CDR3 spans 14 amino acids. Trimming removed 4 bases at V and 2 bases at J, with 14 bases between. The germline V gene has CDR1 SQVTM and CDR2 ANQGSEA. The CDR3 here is CSVAGVGNQETQYF. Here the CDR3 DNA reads TGCAGCGTTGCCGGGGTGGGCAATCAAGAGACCCAGTACTTC.

The CDR3 coding sequence is TGTGCCAGCAGCCTTAGCGGGAGGGCCGGGCAGTACTTC. Translation: CASSLSGRAGQYF. V usage is TRBV7-9 and J usage is TRBJ2-7, with TRBD2 matching 11 bases. Germline V gene sequence: CDR1 SEHNR, CDR2 FQNEAQ (reference sequence). J lost 9 bases, V lost 5 bases, and 6 bases had no gene match. The CDR3 has 13 residues. The whole variable domain, remainder taken from reference TRBV7-9 and TRBJ2-7, is DTGVSQNPRHKITKRGQNVTFRCDPISEHNRLYWYRQTLGQGPEFLTYFQNEAQLEKSRLLSDRFSAERPKGSFSTLEIQRTEQGDSAMYLCASSLSGRAGQYFGPGTRLTVT.

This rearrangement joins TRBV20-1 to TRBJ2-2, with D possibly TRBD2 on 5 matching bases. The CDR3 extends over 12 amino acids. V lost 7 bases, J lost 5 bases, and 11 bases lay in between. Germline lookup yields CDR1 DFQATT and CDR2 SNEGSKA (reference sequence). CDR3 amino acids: CSGGPSTGELFF. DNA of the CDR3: TGCAGTGGAGGGCCATCTACCGGGGAGCTGTTTTTT.

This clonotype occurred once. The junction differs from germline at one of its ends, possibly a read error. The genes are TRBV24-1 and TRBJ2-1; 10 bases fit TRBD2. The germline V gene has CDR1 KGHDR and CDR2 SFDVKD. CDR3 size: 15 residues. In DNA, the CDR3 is TGTGCCACCAGTTTATCTAGCGGGAGAGACAATGAGGAGTTCTTC. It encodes CATSLSSGRDNEEFF.

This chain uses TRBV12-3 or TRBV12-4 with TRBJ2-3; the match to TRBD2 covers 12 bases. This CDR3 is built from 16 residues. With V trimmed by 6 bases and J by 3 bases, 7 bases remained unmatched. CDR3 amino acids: CASRASGRAFTDTQYF. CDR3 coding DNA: TGTGCCAGCAGGGCTAGCGGGAGGGCCTTTACAGATACGCAGTATTTT.

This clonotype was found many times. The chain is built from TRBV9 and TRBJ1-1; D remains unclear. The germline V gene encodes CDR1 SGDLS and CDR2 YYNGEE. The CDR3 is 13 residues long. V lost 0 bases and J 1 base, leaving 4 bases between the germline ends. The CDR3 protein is CASSVGPNTEAFF. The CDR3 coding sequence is TGTGCCAGCAGCGTAGGTCCGAACACTGAAGCTTTCTTT.